This record looks at one TCR beta chain sequence and its context. Antigen: not known. The libraries were made with immunoSEQ version 4 in survey mode. Sequenced by immunoSEQ multiplex PCR; TCRdb stores in-frame clones only, minus some. This table has roughly 60,000 clones, under 80% appearing once. This specimen comes from a study of persistence of HIV-infected CD4 T cells. The study, taken as a whole, reports: Proviral oligoclonality tracked with TCR oligoclonality within the same sorted cells.

Cells were stimulated with overlapping HIV-1 Gag 15-mer peptides. CD40L/CD69 double-negative CD45RO-high memory CD4+ T cells were collected. Before stimulation, PBMCs underwent CD8+ T cell depletion. Anti-CD28/CD49d costimulation, CD40-blocking antibody and enfuvirtide were given to CD8-depleted PBMCs for 18 hours. This specimen was CD4+ T cells sorted from PBMCs after roughly 18-hour stimulation, taken from a patient who received antiretroviral therapy. This receptor was identified in an adult man with HIV who was CMV-seropositive.

Written as DNA, the CDR3 is TGCGCCAGCAGCAACCTCGGGGGGCGTGAGGGCTACACCTTC. Amino acids: CASSNLGGREGYTF. The chain links TRBV5-1 to TRBJ1-2; the D gene is possibly TRBD1 (6 bases). Trimming removed 4 bases from V and 8 bases from J, with 18 bases in between. The CDR3 is 14 residues long. CDR1 and CDR2 (germline): SGHRS, YFSETQ.